This passage covers 5 T cell receptor beta chains from one sample sequenced in a study of shared clonotypes between healthy human individuals. Using immunoSEQ multiplex PCR, the repertoire was profiled, and TCRdb retains in-frame clones only, with some absent. The sample lists about 980,000 clones, less than 85% occurring once. Sequencing was carried out using memory CD4+ T cells sorted from blood. The subset denotes: CD45RA-negative fraction. The receptors were sampled from a man in his late teens or twenties in good health.

This clone occurred once. J is TRBJ2-3 and V is TRBV29-1, with 10 positions matching TRBD2. Trimming at V came to 1 base and at J to 5 bases, leaving 6 bases not matched to a gene. This CDR3 has 15 residues. In germline, CDR1 is SQVTM, CDR2 ANQGSEA. As DNA, the CDR3 is TGCAGCGTTGAAGGGCTAGCGGGAGAAGTAGATACGCAGTATTTT. It yields the protein CSVEGLAGEVDTQYF.

The chain has TRBV2 and TRBJ2-7; TRBD1 agrees at 10 bases. The CDR3 has 13 amino acids. The germline CDR1 and CDR2 sequences are SNHLY and FYNNEI. V shed 6 bases, J shed 4 bases, and the junction held 3 bases outside the gene matches. CDR3 DNA: TGTGCCAGCAGGAGACAGGGGGCATACGAGCAGTACTTC. Amino acid sequence: CASRRQGAYEQYF.

V is TRBV6-5 and J is TRBJ1-1, with D perhaps TRBD1 (5 bases). The V gene lost 2 bases and the J gene lost 1 base, with 8 bases spanning the gap. The V gene's germline CDR1 is MNHEY and CDR2 SVGAGI. The CDR3 is 14 amino acids. The CDR3 loop is CASSYPGQNTEAFF. The DNA of the CDR3 is TGTGCCAGCAGTTACCCGGGGCAGAACACTGAAGCTTTCTTT.

V and J are TRBV7-2 and TRBJ2-4; tentative D call: TRBD1 (5 bases). The CDR3 sequence is 16 residues long. V shed 1 base and J shed 3 bases, with 13 bases lying between them. Germline values: CDR1 SGHTA, CDR2 FQGNSA. DNA for the CDR3: TGTGCCAGCAGCTTAGATAGGACAACCTACAAAAACATTCAGTACTTC. This encodes CASSLDRTTYKNIQYF. Combining the CDR3 with reference TRBV7-2 and TRBJ2-4 gives the whole variable domain GAGVSQSPSNKVTEKGKDVELRCDPISGHTALYWYRQSLGQGLEFLIYFQGNSAPDKSGLPSDRFSAERTGGSVSTLTIQRTQQEDSAVYLCASSLDRTTYKNIQYFGAGTRLSVL.

The CDR3 protein is CASSSTGGLYEKLFF. CDR3 in DNA: TGTGCCAGCAGCTCGACAGGGGGCCTTTATGAAAAACTGTTTTTT. This chain joins TRBV7-2 and TRBJ1-4; TRBD1 matches 10 bases. Looked up from germline, CDR1 is SGHTA and CDR2 is FQGNSA. The trim removed 4 bases at V and 6 bases at J, leaving 5 bases unmatched. This CDR3 comprises 15 residues.